A selection of T cell receptor beta chains follows, all from one sample in a study of cytotoxic CD8 clonotypes in ibrutinib-treated CLL. Assay used: immunoSEQ multiplex PCR; TCRdb lists only in-frame clones, some missing. The sample carries 140,000 or so clones, 70% to 80% recorded once. This specimen consisted of PBMCs, obtained after 12 months of ibrutinib treatment. Source of these receptors: a human donor with chronic lymphocytic leukemia. The CDR3 runs from the conserved cysteine through the conserved F or W. D genes are given only for firm matches. Expanded clones get a size class; other rows say once, few or many, or leave the size out.

>TRBJ2-2|-|TRBV27|-
CASTYGGGTGELFF
TGTGCCAGCACTTACGGTGGGGGGACCGGGGAGCTGTTTTTT
>TRBJ2-1|TRBD2|TRBV29-1|once
CSVEAAGLEYNEQFF
TGCAGCGTTGAAGCCGCCGGACTAGAATACAATGAGCAGTTCTTC
>TRBJ2-1|TRBD2|TRBV28|-
CASSLWGEGLNNDEQFF
TGTGCCAGCAGTTTATGGGGGGAGGGCCTTAATAACGATGAGCAGTTCTTC
>TRBJ2-7|-|TRBV6-1|once
CASSERHSPYEQYF
TGTGCCAGCAGTGAAAGGCATAGCCCCTACGAGCAGTACTTC
>TRBJ2-7|-|TRBV7-2|-
CASSPMVLDDEQYF
TGTGCCAGCAGCCCCATGGTTTTAGATGACGAGCAGTACTTC
>TRBJ2-7|TRBD2|TRBV7-9|-
CASSLVSGRGYEQYF
TGTGCCAGCAGCTTAGTTAGCGGGAGAGGCTACGAGCAGTACTTC
>TRBJ2-5|TRBD2|TRBV19|-
CASSTGTSGAGETQYF
TGTGCCAGTAGTACCGGGACTAGCGGAGCGGGGGAGACCCAGTACTTC
>TRBJ2-4|-|TRBV30|-
CAWATVRDIQYF
TGTGCCTGGGCAACCGTCAGGGACATTCAGTACTTC
>TRBJ2-1|-|TRBV2|-
CASSGGGGRYNEQFF
TGTGCCAGCAGCGGAGGGGGGGGTCGCTACAATGAGCAGTTCTTC
>TRBJ2-7|-|TRBV27|-
CASSLKSRDYEQYF
TGTGCCAGCAGTTTAAAGAGTCGCGATTACGAGCAGTACTTC